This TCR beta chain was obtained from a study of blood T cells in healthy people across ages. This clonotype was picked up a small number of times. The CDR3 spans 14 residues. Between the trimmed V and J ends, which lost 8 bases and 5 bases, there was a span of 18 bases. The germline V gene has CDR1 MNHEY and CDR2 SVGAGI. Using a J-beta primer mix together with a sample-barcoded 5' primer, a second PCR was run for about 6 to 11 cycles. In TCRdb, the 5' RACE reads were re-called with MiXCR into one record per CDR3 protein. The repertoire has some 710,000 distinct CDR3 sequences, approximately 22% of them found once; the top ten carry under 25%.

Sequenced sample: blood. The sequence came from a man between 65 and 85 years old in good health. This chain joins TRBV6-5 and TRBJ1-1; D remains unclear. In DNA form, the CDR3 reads TGTGCCAGCGGATTCGGTACACGCAGTACTGAAGCTTTCTTT. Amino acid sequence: CASGFGTRSTEAFF.